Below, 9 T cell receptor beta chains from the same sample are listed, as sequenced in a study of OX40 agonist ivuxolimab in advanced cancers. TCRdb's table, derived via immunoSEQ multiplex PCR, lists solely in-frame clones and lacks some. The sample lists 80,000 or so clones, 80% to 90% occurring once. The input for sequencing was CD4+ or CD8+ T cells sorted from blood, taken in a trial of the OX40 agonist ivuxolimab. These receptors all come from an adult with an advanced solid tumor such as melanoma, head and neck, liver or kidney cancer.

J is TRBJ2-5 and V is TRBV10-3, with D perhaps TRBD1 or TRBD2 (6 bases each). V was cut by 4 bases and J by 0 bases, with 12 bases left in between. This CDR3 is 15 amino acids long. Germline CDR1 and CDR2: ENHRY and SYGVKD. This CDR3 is CAISAEGGNQETQYF. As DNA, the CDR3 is TGTGCCATCAGTGCGGAGGGGGGCAACCAAGAGACCCAGTACTTC.

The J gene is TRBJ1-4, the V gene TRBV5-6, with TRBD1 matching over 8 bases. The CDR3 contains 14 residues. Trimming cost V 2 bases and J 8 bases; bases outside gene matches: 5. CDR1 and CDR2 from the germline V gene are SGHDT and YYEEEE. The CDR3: CASSFLTGEEKLFF. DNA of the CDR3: TGTGCCAGCAGCTTCCTGACAGGGGAAGAAAAACTGTTTTTT. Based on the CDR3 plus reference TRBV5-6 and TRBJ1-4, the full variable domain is DAGVTQSPTHLIKTRGQQVTLRCSPKSGHDTVSWYQQALGQGPQFIFQYYEEEERQRGNFPDRFSGHQFPNYSSELNVNALLLGDSALYLCASSFLTGEEKLFFGSGTQLSVL.

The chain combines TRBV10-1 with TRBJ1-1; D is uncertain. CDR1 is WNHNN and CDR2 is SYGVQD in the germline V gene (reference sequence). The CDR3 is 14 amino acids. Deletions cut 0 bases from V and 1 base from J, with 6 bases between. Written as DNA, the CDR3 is TGCGCCAGCAGTGAGTCCAGCCAGAACACTGAAGCTTTCTTT. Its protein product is CASSESSQNTEAFF.

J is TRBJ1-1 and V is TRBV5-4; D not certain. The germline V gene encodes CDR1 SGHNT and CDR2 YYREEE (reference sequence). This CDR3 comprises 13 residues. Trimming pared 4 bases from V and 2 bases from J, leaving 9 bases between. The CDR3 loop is CASSITSNTEAFF. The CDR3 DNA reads TGTGCCAGCAGCATCACATCTAACACTGAAGCTTTCTTT.

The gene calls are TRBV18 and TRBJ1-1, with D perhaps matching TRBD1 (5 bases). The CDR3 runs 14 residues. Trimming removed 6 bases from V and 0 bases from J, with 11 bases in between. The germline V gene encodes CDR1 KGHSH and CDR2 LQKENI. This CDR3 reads CASSTDSLNTEAFF. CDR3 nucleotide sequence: TGTGCCAGCTCCACTGACAGCTTGAACACTGAAGCTTTCTTT.

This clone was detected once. CDR3 amino acids: CASSLGWRTLGNTIYF. The CDR3 DNA sequence: TGTGCCAGCAGCTTGGGGTGGCGGACGCTGGGAAACACCATATATTTT. The rearrangement uses TRBV5-8 and TRBJ1-3; no definite D call. The germline V and J ends were trimmed by 0 bases and 4 bases, with 14 bases remaining between them. Germline V gene sequence: CDR1 SGHTS, CDR2 YDEGEE. The CDR3 contains 16 residues.

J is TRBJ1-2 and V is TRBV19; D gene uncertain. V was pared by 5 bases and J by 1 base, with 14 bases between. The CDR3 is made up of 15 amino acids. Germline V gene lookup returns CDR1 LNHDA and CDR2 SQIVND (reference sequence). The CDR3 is CASSSRATVNYGYTF. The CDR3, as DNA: TGTGCCAGTAGTTCCCGGGCGACCGTTAACTATGGCTACACCTTC.

The CDR3 bases are TGTGCCAGCAGCTTAGAACGGACAGGCCTCTGGGACGAGCAGTACTTC. This codes for CASSLERTGLWDEQYF. J is TRBJ2-7 and V is TRBV11-1, with TRBD1 identical over 7 bases. Germline lookup yields CDR1 SGHAT and CDR2 FQDESV (reference sequence). V was pared by 1 base and J by 5 bases, with 11 bases of the junction left unmatched. This CDR3 region has 16 residues.

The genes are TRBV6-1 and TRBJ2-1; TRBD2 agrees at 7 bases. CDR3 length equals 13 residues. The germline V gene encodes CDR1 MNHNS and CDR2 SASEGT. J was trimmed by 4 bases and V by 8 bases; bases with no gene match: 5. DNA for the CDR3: TGTGCCAGCGGCCGGGGGGAATACAATGAGCAGTTCTTC. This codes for CASGRGEYNEQFF.